Presented here are 23 T cell receptor beta chains from one specimen sequenced in a study of T cell responses to AZD1222 COVID-19 vaccine. Sequenced by immunoSEQ multiplex PCR; TCRdb stores in-frame clones only, minus some. The sample holds some 120,000 clones; approximately 83% are singletons and the top ten take around 9.9%. The specimen comprised peripheral blood, sampled on day 0 of AZD1222 vaccination. The receptors were gathered from an adult in good health.

The chain couples TRBV28 to TRBJ1-4; 7 nucleotides match TRBD1. Germline V gene data show CDR1 as MDHEN and CDR2 as SYDVKM. This CDR3 is built from 15 residues. The ends lost 7 bases at V and 3 bases at J; junction bases unmatched: 8. The CDR3 protein is CASKVQGLANEKLFF. The CDR3 nucleotides read TGTGCCAGCAAAGTACAGGGGTTGGCTAATGAAAAACTGTTTTTT.

The V call is TRBV6-5, the J call TRBJ2-5; tentatively, D is TRBD1 or TRBD2 (5 bases each). The CDR3 extends over 15 amino acids. The germline V gene encodes CDR1 MNHEY and CDR2 SVGAGI. The V end lost 2 bases, the J end lost 5 bases, and 15 bases lay between the germline ends. The CDR3 coding sequence is TGTGCCAGCAGTTACGCAGGGACGAGGAAGGAGACCCAGTACTTC. Residues: CASSYAGTRKETQYF.

The rearrangement joins TRBV7-9 to TRBJ2-3, with unresolved D. CDR1 and CDR2 from the germline V gene are SEHNR and FQNEAQ (reference sequence). V lost 2 bases and J 0 bases, leaving 9 bases between the germline ends. There are 15 residues in the CDR3. The CDR3 is CASSLLWFSTDTQYF. Written as DNA, the CDR3 is TGTGCCAGCAGCTTATTATGGTTTAGCACAGATACGCAGTATTTT.

V is TRBV2 and J is TRBJ1-5; D is uncertain. The germline gives CDR1 SNHLY, CDR2 FYNNEI. This CDR3 comprises 11 residues. The V end was cut by 4 bases, the J end by 6 bases, with 4 bases between. CDR3 region: CASSVGQPQHF. The CDR3 bases are TGTGCCAGCAGTGTCGGTCAGCCCCAGCATTTT.

On this clone itself: Other DNA sequences in the same sample also yield this CDR3. J is TRBJ2-1 and V is TRBV9; the D gene could be TRBD1 or TRBD2 (5 bases each). In germline, CDR1 is SGDLS, CDR2 YYNGEE. The V gene lost 0 bases and the J gene lost 0 bases, with 7 bases spanning the gap. This CDR3 is 15 amino acids long. The CDR3 nucleotides read TGTGCCAGCAGCGTAGGAGGGGCCTCCTACAATGAGCAGTTCTTC. Translating it yields CASSVGGASYNEQFF.

The J gene is TRBJ1-4, the V gene TRBV4-2; D remains ambiguous. The V and J ends lost 2 bases and 0 bases respectively, with 10 bases between them. Per germline, CDR1 LGHNA and CDR2 YNFKEQ. CDR3 length: 16 residues. The CDR3 spells CASSQRPGATNEKLFF. CDR3 DNA sequence: TGTGCCAGCAGCCAAAGACCCGGGGCAACTAATGAAAAACTGTTTTTT.

The chain uses TRBV5-1 and TRBJ2-1; 11 bases fit TRBD2. This CDR3 spans 15 amino acids. Germline V CDR1 and CDR2: SGHRS, YFSETQ. Trimming took 1 base from V and 9 from J; bases not matched to a gene: 6. The CDR3 spells CASSLSLAGGGEQFF. DNA for the CDR3: TGCGCCAGCAGCTTGAGCCTAGCGGGAGGAGGTGAGCAGTTCTTC.

The chain uses TRBV24-1 and TRBJ2-1, with D possibly matching TRBD2 (6 bases). Trimming shortened V by 4 bases and J by 0 bases, and 21 bases separated the two germline ends. Germline assignment: CDR1 KGHDR and CDR2 SFDVKD. The CDR3 runs to 19 residues. CDR3 sequence: CATSDSGAIFPSSYNEQFF. The CDR3 coding sequence is TGTGCCACCAGTGACTCGGGAGCGATTTTTCCTAGCTCCTACAATGAGCAGTTCTTC.

The genes are TRBV5-8 and TRBJ2-3, with D hard to call. CDR1 is SGHTS and CDR2 is YDEGEE in the germline V gene. V lost 0 bases to trimming and J lost 3 bases, with 11 bases between them. CDR3 length: 15 residues. The CDR3 DNA reads TGTGCCAGCAGCTTGGACCCACGACTTACAGATACGCAGTATTTT. Protein product: CASSLDPRLTDTQYF.

This clone has more than one count but fewer than ten. This chain links TRBV2 with TRBJ2-3; TRBD1 aligns across 7 bases. The germline V gene has CDR1 SNHLY and CDR2 FYNNEI. This CDR3 has 16 amino acids. The J segment lost 5 bases and the V segment lost 4 bases, leaving 12 bases of the junction unmatched. CDR3: CASSGVEAGGKDTQYF. The CDR3 DNA follows: TGTGCCAGCAGTGGGGTGGAGGCAGGGGGTAAAGATACGCAGTATTTT.

The chain carries TRBV7-2 and TRBJ2-2; the D is unclear. The CDR3 loop spans 14 amino acids. Germline V gene data show CDR1 as SGHTA and CDR2 as FQGNSA. Between the trimmed V and J ends, which lost 1 base and 3 bases, there was a span of 6 bases. CDR3 DNA sequence: TGTGCCAGCAGCTTAGACCAGGACACCGGGGAGCTGTTTTTT. Translating gives CASSLDQDTGELFF.

The chain couples TRBV6-5 to TRBJ2-5; D call uncertain. The ends were cut back, 5 bases at V and 7 bases at J, with 17 bases in the middle. Germline V gives CDR1 MNHEY, CDR2 SVGAGI. CDR3 size: 14 residues. The CDR3 nucleotides read TGTGCCAGCAGTAACTTCGACCTGATAGGGACCCAGTACTTC. Amino acids: CASSNFDLIGTQYF.

The rearrangement links TRBV6-5 to TRBJ1-2; D is ambiguous. The CDR3 consists of 10 residues. CDR1 is MNHEY, CDR2 SVGAGI, per germline. The germline V and J ends were trimmed by 6 bases and 5 bases, with 4 bases remaining between them. The chain's CDR3 is CASRGYGYTF. The CDR3 nucleotides are TGTGCCAGCAGGGGTTATGGCTACACCTTC.

This clone is labeled as medium-sized (0.01 to 0.1%). The genes are TRBV6-1 and TRBJ2-7; 10 nucleotides line up with TRBD1. The germline CDR1 and CDR2 sequences are MNHNS and SASEGT. CDR3 size: 15 residues. The V and J ends lost 1 base and 2 bases, in that order; junction bases with no gene match: 2. The CDR3 sequence is CASSEGQGAPYEQYF. The CDR3, as DNA: TGTGCCAGCAGTGAAGGACAGGGGGCCCCCTACGAGCAGTACTTC.

This clone was seen only once. CDR3 sequence: CAITALLETTGELFF. DNA of the CDR3: TGTGCCATCACAGCACTCCTCGAAACGACCGGGGAGCTGTTTTTT. The chain carries TRBV10-3 and TRBJ2-2; D is ambiguous. V was cut by 7 bases and J by 5 bases, with 17 bases left in between. Germline V gene sequence: CDR1 ENHRY, CDR2 SYGVKD. This CDR3 is 15 amino acids long.

The rearrangement joins TRBV21-1 to TRBJ2-3; the table names TRBD1, a call not compared with the DNA. TRBV21-1 is marked as a pseudogene. The CDR3 is 15 amino acids. This CDR3 reads CASSTRQVSTDTQYF. The CDR3 region has the DNA TGTGCCAGCAGCACCAGACAGGTTAGCACAGATACGCAGTATTTT.

This clone showed up just a few times. The chain uses TRBV5-4 and TRBJ2-1; the match to TRBD2 covers 13 bases. The CDR3 is 18 amino acids. V lost 4 bases to trimming and J lost 5 bases; unmatched junction nucleotides: 12. In germline, CDR1 is SGHNT, CDR2 YYREEE (reference sequence). The CDR3 reads CASSPRRLAGGIHNEQFF. In nucleotides, the CDR3 is TGTGCCAGCAGCCCGCGTAGACTAGCGGGAGGTATACACAATGAGCAGTTCTTC.

The rearrangement links TRBV4-3 to TRBJ2-7; D possibly corresponds to TRBD1 (6 bases). Germline CDR1 reads LGHNA; CDR2 reads YSLEER. The CDR3 is 15 amino acids. V was cut by 1 base and J by 0 bases, with 10 bases left in between. The CDR3 DNA reads as TGCGCCAGCAGCCAAGTTACAGGGAGCTCCTACGAGCAGTACTTC. Translating it yields CASSQVTGSSYEQYF.

This clone showed up just once. This chain uses TRBV27 with TRBJ2-2; D call uncertain. V lost 0 bases and J 1 base, leaving 3 bases between the germline ends. Germline CDR1 reads MNHEY; CDR2 reads SMNVEV (reference sequence). This CDR3 has 14 residues. CDR3 loop: CASSLSRNTGELFF. The CDR3 DNA sequence: TGTGCCAGCAGTTTATCTAGGAACACCGGGGAGCTGTTTTTT.

The CDR3 loop reads CASSRTNLYGYTF. The CDR3, as DNA: TGTGCCAGTAGTAGAACCAACCTGTATGGCTACACCTTC. The genes are TRBV19 and TRBJ1-2; D uncertain. Per the germline V gene, CDR1 is LNHDA and CDR2 is SQIVND (reference sequence). This CDR3 spans 13 amino acids. The V and J ends lost 4 bases and 5 bases respectively, with 11 bases between them.

A single count supports this clone. This sequence joins TRBV6-5 and TRBJ2-1; the D gene is possibly TRBD2 (6 bases). The CDR3 is made up of 15 amino acids. The V end lost 5 bases, the J end lost 5 bases, and 16 bases lay between the germline ends. In germline, CDR1 is MNHEY, CDR2 SVGAGI. The CDR3 region is CASSTGISGNNEQFF. CDR3 nucleotide sequence: TGTGCCAGCAGTACGGGGATTAGCGGAAACAATGAGCAGTTCTTC.

This rearrangement joins TRBV18 to TRBJ1-2, with D uncertain. This CDR3 is built from 15 residues. Trimming stripped 6 bases from V and 4 bases from J, with 18 bases between. Germline-derived CDR1 and CDR2 are KGHSH and LQKENI. The CDR3 sequence is CASSLYRGVGYGYTF. The CDR3 DNA reads as TGTGCCAGCTCTCTCTATCGTGGGGTCGGCTATGGCTACACCTTC.

The rearrangement uses TRBV19 and TRBJ1-2, with D possibly matching TRBD1 (5 bases). V gave up 5 bases and J gave up 4 bases, with 23 bases separating them. CDR3 size: 17 residues. Germline CDR1 reads LNHDA; CDR2 reads SQIVND (reference sequence). CDR3 in DNA: TGTGCCAGTAGTTCGGCGACTGGGGGATACCTTTCCTATGGCTACACCTTC. Protein product: CASSSATGGYLSYGYTF.